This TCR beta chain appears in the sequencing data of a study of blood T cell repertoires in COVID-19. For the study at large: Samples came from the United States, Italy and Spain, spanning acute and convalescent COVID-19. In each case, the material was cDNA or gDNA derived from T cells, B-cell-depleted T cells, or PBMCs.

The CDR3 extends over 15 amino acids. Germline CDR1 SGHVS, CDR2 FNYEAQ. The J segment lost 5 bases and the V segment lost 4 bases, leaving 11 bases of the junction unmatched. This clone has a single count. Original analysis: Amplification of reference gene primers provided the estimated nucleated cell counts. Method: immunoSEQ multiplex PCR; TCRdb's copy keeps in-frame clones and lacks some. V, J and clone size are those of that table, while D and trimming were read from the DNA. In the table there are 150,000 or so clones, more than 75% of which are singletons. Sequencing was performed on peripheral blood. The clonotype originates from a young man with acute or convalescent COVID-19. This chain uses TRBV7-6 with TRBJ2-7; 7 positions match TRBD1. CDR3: CASSSNQGVRDEQYF. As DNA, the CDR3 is TGTGCCAGCAGCTCTAACCAGGGGGTTAGGGACGAGCAGTACTTC.